These 6 T cell receptor beta chains originate from one sample sequenced in a study of patients and donors after allogeneic stem cell transplantation. Each CDR3 protein is one row after TCRdb ran MiXCR on the RT-PCR reads. Of 15,000 to 20,000 distinct CDR3 sequences listed, 4.5% to 5% were seen once; the top ten hold about 40%. What was sequenced was blood, either unsorted or a sorted T cell fraction (not recorded which). The source is a human donor who was either an allogeneic HSCT recipient or a stem cell or donor lymphocyte infusion donor (not recorded which). It is not recorded whose cells these are; they may come from a transplant donor.

This clonotype was seen many times. The chain employs TRBV20-1 and TRBJ2-3, with D possibly matching TRBD2 (5 bases). The CDR3 runs 16 residues. Germline-derived CDR1 and CDR2 are DFQATT and SNEGSKA (reference sequence). Deletions cut 5 bases from V and 0 bases from J, with 18 bases between. The CDR3 spells CSAPRRKGESTDTQYF. CDR3 sequence (DNA): TGCAGTGCTCCCCGGAGGAAGGGCGAAAGCACAGATACGCAGTATTTT.

The chain is built from TRBV6-5 and TRBJ2-3, with TRBD1 as a possible D gene (6 bases). This CDR3 spans 15 amino acids. Germline assignment: CDR1 MNHEY and CDR2 SVGAGI. Trimming removed 2 bases from V and 0 bases from J, with 9 bases in between. CDR3 in DNA: TGTGCCAGCAGTTACCAGGGGCCTAGCACAGATACGCAGTATTTT. Its translation: CASSYQGPSTDTQYF.

This chain links TRBV21-1 with TRBJ2-4. TRBV21-1 counts as a pseudogene. CDR3 size: 13 residues. The CDR3: CASSKGRRNIQYF. CDR3 bases: TGTGCCAGCAGCAAAGGACGGAGAAACATTCAGTACTTC.

This clonotype was picked up many times. The V and J genes are TRBV21-1 and TRBJ1-1; TRBD1, the table's D call, lacks a check against the DNA. TRBV21-1 is a pseudogene locus. The CDR3 runs 19 residues. The CDR3 loop is CASSKGVRVIWIENTEAFF. CDR3 DNA sequence: TGTGCCAGCAGCAAAGGAGTCCGGGTAATTTGGATTGAGAACACTGAAGCTTTCTTT.

This clonotype was counted at least ten times. V gene TRBV24-1 combines with J gene TRBJ2-1; D not resolved. Germline CDR1 KGHDR, CDR2 SFDVKD. Deletions cut 4 bases from V and 4 bases from J, with 7 bases between. This CDR3 spans 13 amino acids. The CDR3 coding sequence is TGTGCCACCAGTGACAATCTATACAATGAGCAGTTCTTC. It encodes CATSDNLYNEQFF.

This clonotype has ten or more counts. J is TRBJ1-5 and V is TRBV6-1; D may be TRBD1 (5 bases). Trimming cost V 3 bases and J 3 bases, with 12 bases left between them. This CDR3 contains 15 residues. Germline V gives CDR1 MNHNS, CDR2 SASEGT. The CDR3 loop is CASSEGQGDNQPQHF. The DNA of the CDR3 is TGTGCCAGCAGTGAGGGGCAGGGTGACAATCAGCCCCAGCATTTT.